The clone carrying this TCR beta chain was observed many times. The record originates from a study of T cells of healthy individuals. Germline CDR1 SGHRS, CDR2 YFSETQ. There are 14 residues in the CDR3. V dropped 4 bases and J dropped 2; count of bases not matched to a gene: 3. TCRdb passed the 5' RACE reads through MiXCR, listing each CDR3 protein once. The sample includes about 82,000 distinct CDR3 sequences, roughly 5.1% of them seen just once. The receptor comes from a female donor in good health. The chain joins TRBV5-1 to TRBJ2-7; 10 bases align to TRBD1. The CDR3, as DNA: TGCGCCAGCAGCCCCGGACAGGGGGCCTACGAGCAGTACTTC. Translation: CASSPGQGAYEQYF.